These 14 T cell receptor beta chains were sequenced from one sample in a study of beta chain features in type 1 diabetes. Study-level findings and limits: All four CD4+ subsets of Type 1 diabetes patients contained TCRB CDR3s that were moderately but significantly shorter.

Every bit of the isolated RNA underwent reverse transcription, so sequencing read expressed TCRB transcripts. TCRdb's table, derived via immunoSEQ multiplex PCR, lists solely in-frame clones and lacks some. The repertoire holds 250,000 to 300,000 clones, with about 13% as singletons. Their target antigens are unknown. Sequenced: naive CD4+ T cells from blood. These receptors all stem from a man aged 30 to 39 with type 1 diabetes.

The J gene is TRBJ2-1, the V gene TRBV6-6, with 7 bases matching TRBD1. The germline V gene encodes CDR1 MNHNY and CDR2 SVGAGI (reference sequence). The V segment lost 8 bases and the J segment 5 bases; nucleotides outside the gene matches: 6. This CDR3 is built from 13 residues. CDR3: CASGQASDNEQFF. CDR3 in DNA: TGTGCCAGCGGACAGGCTTCGGACAATGAGCAGTTCTTC.

This clone was seen a few times. The V gene is TRBV11-2, the J gene TRBJ2-1, with 8 bases identical to TRBD2. The CDR3 length is 15 residues. With 4 bases clipped from V and 4 bases from J, the junction kept 6 bases outside the gene matches. CDR1 is SGHAT, CDR2 FQNNGV, per germline. In nucleotides, the CDR3 is TGTGCCAGCAGCTCTGGACTAGCCCCTTACAATGAGCAGTTCTTC. It translates to CASSSGLAPYNEQFF.

This clone was seen only once. V is TRBV9 and J is TRBJ1-2; D gene unclear. The germline CDR1 and CDR2 sequences are SGDLS and YYNGEE. V was cut by 4 bases and J by 4 bases, with 14 bases left in between. This CDR3 region has 14 residues. Here the CDR3 DNA reads TGTGCCAGCAGCCCTCATTATATGAGCTATGGCTACACCTTC. Translation: CASSPHYMSYGYTF.

The rearrangement uses TRBV5-4 and TRBJ2-3; 10 bases match TRBD2. This CDR3 is 18 amino acids long. In germline, CDR1 is SGHNT, CDR2 YYREEE (reference sequence). The junction had 9 bases not matched to a gene; V was cut back by 1 base and J by 1 base. CDR3 coding DNA: TGTGCCAGCAGCTTGATAAGCGGGAGGGGAAAGGGCACAGATACGCAGTATTTT. Amino acid sequence: CASSLISGRGKGTDTQYF.

Only a few counts were recorded for this clone. V is TRBV29-1 and J is TRBJ1-2; 10 bases are shared with TRBD1. With 4 bases clipped from V and 5 bases from J, the junction kept 7 bases outside the gene matches. The CDR3 sequence is 14 residues long. The V gene's germline CDR1 is SQVTM and CDR2 ANQGSEA. The CDR3 loop is CSVGFPGQGYGYTF. In DNA, the CDR3 is TGCAGCGTTGGATTTCCGGGACAGGGGTATGGCTACACCTTC.

The table lists this clone with a few counts. J is TRBJ2-2 and V is TRBV7-2, with D possibly matching TRBD2 (6 bases). Germline V gene sequence: CDR1 SGHTA, CDR2 FQGNSA. The CDR3 covers 16 residues. V lost 0 bases and J 0 bases, leaving 8 bases between the germline ends. DNA of the CDR3: TGTGCCAGCAGCTTAGCTCTAGCGCCGAACACCGGGGAGCTGTTTTTT. This translates into CASSLALAPNTGELFF.

This clone was seen a handful of times. V and J are TRBV11-3 and TRBJ2-1; 7 bases are shared with TRBD2. In germline, CDR1 is SGHNT, CDR2 YENEEA. The CDR3 consists of 17 residues. Unmatched junction bases numbered 12, after V lost 4 bases and J lost 3 bases. The CDR3: CASSSRTPASGYNEQFF. CDR3 DNA sequence: TGTGCCAGCAGCTCCCGGACCCCAGCTAGCGGCTACAATGAGCAGTTCTTC.

The sample holds a few counts of this clone. The V call is TRBV15, the J call TRBJ2-3; TRBD1 agrees at 7 bases. CDR3 length: 14 amino acids. In germline, CDR1 is LNHNV, CDR2 YYDKDF (reference sequence). The J segment lost 4 bases and the V segment lost 3 bases, leaving 4 bases of the junction unmatched. CDR3 bases: TGTGCCACCAGCAGGGTCGACAGGGCAGATACGCAGTATTTT. Protein sequence: CATSRVDRADTQYF.

The sample holds a few counts of this clone. The rearrangement links TRBV6-1 to TRBJ2-4, with D possibly TRBD1 on 5 matching bases. CDR3 length: 13 amino acids. CDR1 and CDR2 (germline): MNHNS, SASEGT. V was trimmed by 2 bases and J by 15 bases, leaving 17 bases between them. The chain's CDR3 is CASSESQGPLWYF. The CDR3 DNA is TGTGCCAGCAGTGAAAGTCAGGGCCCGCTCTGGTACTTC.

This clone has more than one count but fewer than ten. Here the CDR3 DNA reads TGTGCCAGCAGTGCGTATAATGACGGGGAGCGCTACACCTTC. It encodes CASSAYNDGERYTF. The chain joins TRBV25-1 to TRBJ1-2; D unclear. V was trimmed by 4 bases and J by 9 bases, leaving 18 bases between them. Germline CDR1 MGHDK, CDR2 SYGVNS. The CDR3 runs to 14 residues.

The V and J genes are TRBV6-5 and TRBJ2-4; weak D call: TRBD1 (6 bases). Germline V gene sequence: CDR1 MNHEY, CDR2 SVGAGI. This CDR3 region has 16 residues. The V and J ends lost 0 bases and 0 bases respectively, with 9 bases between them. In DNA, the CDR3 is TGTGCCAGCAGTTACTCCCAGGGGAGAGCCAAAAACATTCAGTACTTC. Its translation: CASSYSQGRAKNIQYF.

The chain is built from TRBV7-8 and TRBJ2-1, with 10 bases lining up with TRBD2. Per the germline V gene, CDR1 is SGHVS and CDR2 is FQNEAQ. V shed 2 bases, J shed 9 bases, and the junction held 13 bases outside the gene matches. This CDR3 is 17 amino acids long. The CDR3 coding sequence is TGTGCCAGCAGCTTATCAGGACTAGCGGCGCACTTGGGTGAGCAGTTCTTC. This sequence encodes CASSLSGLAAHLGEQFF.

This chain joins TRBV10-2 and TRBJ1-2; 9 bases agree with TRBD1. Germline CDR1 reads WSHSY; CDR2 reads SAAADI. Trimming took 3 bases from V and 8 from J; bases not matched to a gene: 4. The CDR3 runs 13 residues. This CDR3 is CASSDRTGDGYTF. DNA for the CDR3: TGCGCCAGCAGTGATCGGACAGGGGACGGCTACACCTTC.

This clone was counted between two and nine times. J is TRBJ2-7 and V is TRBV7-2; TRBD2 matches at 14 bases. This CDR3 region has 15 residues. Losses at the gene ends were 4 bases for V and 6 bases for J; bases not matched to a gene: 5. The germline V gene encodes CDR1 SGHTA and CDR2 FQGNSA. The CDR3 region is CASSSTSGRAIEQYF. CDR3 nucleotides: TGTGCCAGCAGCTCGACTAGCGGGAGGGCCATCGAGCAGTACTTC.